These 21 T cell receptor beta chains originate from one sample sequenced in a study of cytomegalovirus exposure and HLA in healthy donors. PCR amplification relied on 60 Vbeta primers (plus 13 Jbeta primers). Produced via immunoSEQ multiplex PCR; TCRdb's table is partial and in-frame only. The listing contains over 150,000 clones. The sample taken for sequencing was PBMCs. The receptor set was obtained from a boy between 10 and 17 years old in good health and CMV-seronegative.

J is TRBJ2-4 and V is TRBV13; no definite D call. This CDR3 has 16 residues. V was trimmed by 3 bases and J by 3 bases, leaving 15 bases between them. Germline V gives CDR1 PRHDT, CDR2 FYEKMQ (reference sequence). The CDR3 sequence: CASSFHQDWVKNIQYF. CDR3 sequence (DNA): TGTGCCAGCAGCTTCCATCAGGATTGGGTCAAAAACATTCAGTACTTC.

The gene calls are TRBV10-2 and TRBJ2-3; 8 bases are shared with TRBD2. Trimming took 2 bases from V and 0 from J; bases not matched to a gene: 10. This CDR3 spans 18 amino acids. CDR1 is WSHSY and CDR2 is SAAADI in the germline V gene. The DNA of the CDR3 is TGCGCCAGCAGTGAGCCGGGACTAGTGGAAACTAGCACAGATACGCAGTATTTT. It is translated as CASSEPGLVETSTDTQYF.

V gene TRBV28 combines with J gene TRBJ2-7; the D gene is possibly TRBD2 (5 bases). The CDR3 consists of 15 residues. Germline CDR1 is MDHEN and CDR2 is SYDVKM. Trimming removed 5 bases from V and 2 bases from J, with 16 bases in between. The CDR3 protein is CASSLSGSPPYEQYF. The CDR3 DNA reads TGTGCCAGCAGTCTTTCGGGGTCCCCCCCCTACGAGCAGTACTTC.

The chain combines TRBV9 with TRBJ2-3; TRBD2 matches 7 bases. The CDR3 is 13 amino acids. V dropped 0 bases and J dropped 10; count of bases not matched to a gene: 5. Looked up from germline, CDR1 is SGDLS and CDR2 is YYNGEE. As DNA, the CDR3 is TGTGCCAGCAGCGTAGATCGGCTAGCGGCGCAGTATTTT. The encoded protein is CASSVDRLAAQYF.

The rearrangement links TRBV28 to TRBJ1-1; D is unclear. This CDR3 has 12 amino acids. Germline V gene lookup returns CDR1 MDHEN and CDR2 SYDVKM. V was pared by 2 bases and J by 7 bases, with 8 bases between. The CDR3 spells CASSLITDEAFF. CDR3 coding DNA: TGTGCCAGCAGTTTAATCACTGATGAAGCTTTCTTT.

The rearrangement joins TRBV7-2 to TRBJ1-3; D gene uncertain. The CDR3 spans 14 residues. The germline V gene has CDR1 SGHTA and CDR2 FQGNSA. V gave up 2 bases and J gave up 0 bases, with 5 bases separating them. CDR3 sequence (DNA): TGTGCCAGCAGCTTATACACCTCTGGAAACACCATATATTTT. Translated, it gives CASSLYTSGNTIYF.

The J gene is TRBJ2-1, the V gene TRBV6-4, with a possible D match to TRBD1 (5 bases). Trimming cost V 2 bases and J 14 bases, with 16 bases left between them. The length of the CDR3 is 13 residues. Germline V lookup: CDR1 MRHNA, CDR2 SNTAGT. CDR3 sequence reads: CASSDRGTDKKFF. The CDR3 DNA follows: TGTGCCAGCAGTGACAGGGGAACGGACAAGAAGTTCTTC.

The DNA of the CDR3 is TGTGCCAGCTCGTCACGACAGGGGGACAATGAGCAGTTCTTC. It codes for CASSSRQGDNEQFF. V gene TRBV18 combines with J gene TRBJ2-1; 9 bases map to TRBD1. The V and J ends lost 6 bases and 5 bases, in that order; junction bases with no gene match: 5. The CDR3 consists of 14 residues. Germline values: CDR1 KGHSH, CDR2 LQKENI.

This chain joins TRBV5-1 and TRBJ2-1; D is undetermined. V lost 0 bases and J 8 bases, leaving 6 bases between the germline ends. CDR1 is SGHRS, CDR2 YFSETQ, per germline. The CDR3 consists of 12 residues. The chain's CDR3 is CASSLDIDEQFF. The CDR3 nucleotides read TGCGCCAGCAGCTTGGACATCGATGAGCAGTTCTTC. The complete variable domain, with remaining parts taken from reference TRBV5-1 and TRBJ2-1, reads KAGVTQTPRYLIKTRGQQVTLSCSPISGHRSVSWYQQTPGQGLQFLFEYFSETQRNKGNFPGRFSGRQFSNSRSEMNVSTLELGDSALYLCASSLDIDEQFFGPGTRLTVL.

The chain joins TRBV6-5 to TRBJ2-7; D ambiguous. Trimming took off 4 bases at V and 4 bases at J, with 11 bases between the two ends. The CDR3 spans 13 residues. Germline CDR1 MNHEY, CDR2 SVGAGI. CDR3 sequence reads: CASSSGRGYEQYF. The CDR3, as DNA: TGTGCCAGCAGTTCGGGTCGAGGTTACGAGCAGTACTTC.

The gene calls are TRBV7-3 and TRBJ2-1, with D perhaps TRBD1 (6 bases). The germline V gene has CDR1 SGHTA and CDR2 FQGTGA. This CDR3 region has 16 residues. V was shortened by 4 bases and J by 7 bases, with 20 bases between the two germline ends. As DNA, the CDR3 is TGTGCCAGCAGCTCAAACCCGGCAGGGGCTTTGAATGAGCAGTTCTTC. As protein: CASSSNPAGALNEQFF. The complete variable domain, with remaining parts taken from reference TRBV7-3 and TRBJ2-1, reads GAGVSQTPSNKVTEKGKYVELRCDPISGHTALYWYRQSLGQGPEFLIYFQGTGAADDSGLPNDRFFAVRPEGSVSTLKIQRTERGDSAVYLCASSSNPAGALNEQFFGPGTRLTVL.

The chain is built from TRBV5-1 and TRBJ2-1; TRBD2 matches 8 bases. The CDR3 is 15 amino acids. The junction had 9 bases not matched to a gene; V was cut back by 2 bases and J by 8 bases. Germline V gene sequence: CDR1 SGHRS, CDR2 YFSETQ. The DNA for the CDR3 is TGCGCCAGCAGCTTTGGGACTAGTGTATGGGATGAGCAGTTCTTC. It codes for CASSFGTSVWDEQFF.

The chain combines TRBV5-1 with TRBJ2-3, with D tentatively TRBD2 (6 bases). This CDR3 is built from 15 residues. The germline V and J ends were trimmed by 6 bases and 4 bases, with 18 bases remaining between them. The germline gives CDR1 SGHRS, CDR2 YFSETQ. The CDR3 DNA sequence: TGCGCCAGCACCGGGGCGGGGTTGGGTGCAGATACGCAGTATTTT. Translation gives CASTGAGLGADTQYF.

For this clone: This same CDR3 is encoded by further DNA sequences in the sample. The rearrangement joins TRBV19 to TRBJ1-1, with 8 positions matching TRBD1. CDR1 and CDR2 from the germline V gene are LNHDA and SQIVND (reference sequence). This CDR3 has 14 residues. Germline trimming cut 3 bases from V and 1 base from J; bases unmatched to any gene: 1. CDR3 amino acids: CASSIGQGNTEAFF. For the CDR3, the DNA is TGTGCCAGTAGTATTGGACAGGGGAACACTGAAGCTTTCTTT.

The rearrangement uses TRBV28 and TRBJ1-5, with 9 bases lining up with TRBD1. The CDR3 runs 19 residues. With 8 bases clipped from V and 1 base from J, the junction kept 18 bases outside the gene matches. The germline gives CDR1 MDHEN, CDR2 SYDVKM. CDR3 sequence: CASYNRALGQGVSNQPQHF. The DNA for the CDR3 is TGTGCCAGCTATAATAGAGCTCTGGGACAGGGTGTAAGCAATCAGCCCCAGCATTTT.

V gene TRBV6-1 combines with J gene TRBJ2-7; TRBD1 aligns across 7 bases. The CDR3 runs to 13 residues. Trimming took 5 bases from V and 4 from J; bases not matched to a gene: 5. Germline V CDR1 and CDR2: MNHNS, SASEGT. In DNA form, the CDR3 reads TGTGCCAGCAGTCGACAGGGTTGGTACGAGCAGTACTTC. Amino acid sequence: CASSRQGWYEQYF.

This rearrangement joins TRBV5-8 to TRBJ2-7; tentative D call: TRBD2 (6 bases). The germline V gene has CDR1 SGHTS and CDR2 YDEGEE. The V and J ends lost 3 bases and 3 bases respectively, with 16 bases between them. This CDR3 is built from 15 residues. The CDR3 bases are TGTGCCAGCAGCTGCCCCTGGGGGACTGACTACGAGCAGTACTTC. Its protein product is CASSCPWGTDYEQYF.

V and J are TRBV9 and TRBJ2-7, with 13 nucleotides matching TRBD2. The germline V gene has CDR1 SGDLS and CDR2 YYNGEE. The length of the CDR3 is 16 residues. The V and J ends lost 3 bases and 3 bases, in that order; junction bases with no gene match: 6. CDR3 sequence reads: CASSASTSGGDYEQYF. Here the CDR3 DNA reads TGTGCCAGCAGCGCGTCTACTAGCGGGGGGGACTACGAGCAGTACTTC.

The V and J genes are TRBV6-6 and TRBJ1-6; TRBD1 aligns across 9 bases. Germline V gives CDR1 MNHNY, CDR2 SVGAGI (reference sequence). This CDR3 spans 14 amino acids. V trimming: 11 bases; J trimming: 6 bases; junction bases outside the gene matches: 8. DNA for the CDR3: TGTGCCGCGCACCAGGGACAGGGTAATTCACCCCTCCACTTT. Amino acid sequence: CAAHQGQGNSPLHF.

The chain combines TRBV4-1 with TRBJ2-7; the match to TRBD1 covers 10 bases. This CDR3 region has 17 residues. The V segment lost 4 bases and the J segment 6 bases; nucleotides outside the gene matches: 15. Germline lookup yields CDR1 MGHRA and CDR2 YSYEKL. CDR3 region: CASSPYVGQGGIVEQYF. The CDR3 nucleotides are TGCGCCAGCAGCCCCTATGTCGGACAGGGGGGAATTGTCGAGCAGTACTTC.

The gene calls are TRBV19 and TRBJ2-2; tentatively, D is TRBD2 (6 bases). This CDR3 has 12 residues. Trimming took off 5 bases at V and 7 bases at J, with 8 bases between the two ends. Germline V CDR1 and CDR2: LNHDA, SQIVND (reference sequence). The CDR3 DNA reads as TGTGCCAGTAGTGCGGGGCACGGGGAGCTGTTTTTT. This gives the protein CASSAGHGELFF.